This T cell receptor beta chain is drawn from a study of CD8 T cells in Susac syndrome. After extraction with the RNeasy kit, roughly 0.5 to 1 ug of the RNA was reverse transcribed using random hexamers. TCRdb reanalysed the immunoSEQ multiplex PCR reads using MiXCR and keeps one entry per CDR3 protein. The sample comprises some 200,000 distinct CDR3 sequences, 90% to 95% of which are singletons, and 0.087% rests with the top ten. The sample holds a few counts of this clonotype. Relative to the germline gene, one junction end is altered; a read error may explain this. The germline CDR1 and CDR2 sequences are SGHRS and YFSETQ. CDR3 length: 11 residues.

Sequenced input: CD4+ T cells from PBMCs. The chain uses TRBV5-1 and TRBJ2-5; D is ambiguous. This TCR derives from a human donor with Susac syndrome. The DNA for the CDR3 is TGCGCCAGCAGCCCTAACACCGGACGGGACTTC. Protein product: CASSPNTGRDF. The full variable domain, in which reference TRBV5-1 and TRBJ2-5 provide the parts outside the CDR3, is KAGVTQTPRYLIKTRGQQVTLSCSPISGHRSVSWYQQTPGQGLQFLFEYFSETQRNKGNFPGRFSGRQFSNSRSEMNVSTLELGDSALYLCASSPNTGRDFGPGTRLLVL.